Given below is one T cell receptor beta chain in context. Its antigen remains unknown. The data were taken from a study of T cells after yellow fever vaccination. Germline assignment: CDR1 SGHNT and CDR2 YYREEE (reference sequence). The V segment lost 6 bases and the J segment 6 bases; nucleotides outside the gene matches: 7. This CDR3 comprises 15 residues. Study conclusions and caveats: Contaminating bulk clonotypes could be abundant in FACS-sorted repertoires.

TCRdb reanalysed the 5' RACE reads using MiXCR and keeps one entry per CDR3 protein. The sample carries under 600,000 distinct CDR3 sequences, 20% to 25% recorded once. The chain carries TRBV5-4 and TRBJ2-3; 13 bases line up with TRBD2. The sequence was collected from a man between 18 and 35 years old who received the YFV17D yellow fever vaccine. This specimen was PBMCs, taken about 21 days after the first yellow fever vaccination. The CDR3 loop is CASTTSGGAPDTQYF. The DNA of the CDR3 is TGTGCCAGCACTACTAGCGGGGGGGCACCCGATACGCAGTATTTT.